The text below deals with one TCR beta chain. This clone was recorded only once. Its antigen is currently not known. It has no much larger one-base neighbor in the sample; base qualities were not kept. This specimen comes from a study of blood T cell repertoires in COVID-19 (dated by TCRdb to 2020 to 2021). Regarding the complete study: Collaborator samples came from the United States, Italy and Spain and covered acute and convalescent phases of COVID-19. The prospective study material was composed of cDNA or gDNA derived from T cells, B-cell-depleted T cells, or PBMCs. Sample metadata almost always included a de-identified subject ID, COVID-19 status, age in years and sex. The dataset comprised deeply sampled blood TCRbeta repertoires from subjects exposed to, actively infected with, or recovered from COVID-19. The repertoires were made available in a free public database intended to serve as a resource for research on the immune response to SARS-CoV-2. HLA class I and class II types, where available, came from metadata supplied by the sample provider rather than from assay-based typing. The samples were drawn from two sources: the first 160 participants of the ongoing ImmuneRACE study, and 1,200 or so subjects contributed by 6 global collaborators. Beyond this particular receptor, the publication reports: Clinical and demographic metadata were provided uncurated, with the amount varying by source and participant.

Inclusive of the bounding cysteine and phenylalanine, the CDR3 is 14 residues long. The entry retains the CDR3 DNA only, 42 bases that are in frame from base 1. V sheds 6 bases and J sheds 6 bases, leaving 15 bases between their ends. Per the germline V gene (reference sequence), MNHNY is the CDR1 and SVGAGI is the CDR2. The immunoSEQ Assay, a bias-controlled multiplex PCR, was used to amplify TCRbeta CDR3 regions from genomic DNA. Processing in the source paper ran as follows. Within the assay, amplification of reference gene primers was used to estimate how many nucleated cells each sample contained. To quantify the absolute abundance of each unique TCRbeta CDR3 rearrangement, sequence reads were collapsed and filtered. Productive Simpson clonality was computed per sample as the square root of Simpson's diversity index over productive rearrangements. TCRdb took this table from immuneACCESS and kept in-frame rearrangements with V and J called. Such tables lack part of the clones; where checked against another copy, unresolved V genes explain under half of the gap, and the rest is unexplained. For V, J and clone size, that table is used; D and trimming come from the DNA. This sample has 380,000 or so clones in its table, and 88% of those were observed once. The top ten clonotypes cover around 0.91% of the sample.

Participants in the prospective study were enrolled through a virtual design, were aged roughly 18 to 90 years, and lived in about 25 United States geographic areas. In the prospective study, participants were assigned to cohorts based on the clinical history participants reported in a screening survey and a study questionnaire. Each participant in the prospective study had whole blood, serum and a nasopharyngeal or oropharyngeal swab collected by mobile phlebotomists. Prospective study participants could optionally give additional blood draws and questionnaires over an approximately two-month period. Before DNA extraction, blood samples from the prospective study were shipped at room temperature or frozen.

Recombination joined TRBV6-6 with TRBJ2-1; the D gene cannot be resolved reliably. The specimen sequenced was PBMCs or T cells enriched from blood (not recorded which). The receptor was derived from a young woman with acute COVID-19. The bases read TGTGCCAGCAGCCACAGTCCCGCCGTCAATGAGCAGTTCTTC. It codes for CASSHSPAVNEQFF.